This TCR beta chain is drawn from a study of cytomegalovirus exposure and HLA in healthy donors. Germline CDR1 and CDR2: SNHLY and FYNNEI. This CDR3 contains 14 residues. Trimming removed 5 bases at V and 0 bases at J, with 8 bases between. Researchers ran the PCR with 60 Vbeta and 13 Jbeta primers. In the authors' methods: As a later analysis found, there were 80 million to 90 million unique TCR beta chains, of which roughly 11 million were shared. TCRdb keeps only in-frame clones here, not all; method: immunoSEQ multiplex PCR. V and J calls and clone size are given by that table; D and trimming were obtained from the DNA. This sample yields around 170,000 clones, of which about 80% are seen a single time; 0.5% to 0.55% belongs to the top ten.

The sample comprised PBMCs. This sequence joins TRBV2 and TRBJ1-3; D is unclear. The clonotype was recovered from a woman in her fifties or sixties in good health and CMV-seronegative. The CDR3: CASSLTRSGNTIYF. CDR3 coding DNA: TGTGCCAGCAGTCTAACTCGCTCTGGAAACACCATATATTTT.